This T cell receptor (beta chain) was documented in a study of prognosis after radiotherapy for stage I lung cancer. On the study more broadly: Aged about 53 to 85 years, with a median of approximately 78 years, the patients were 13 men and five to seven women. Histology showed adenocarcinoma in twelve patients versus squamous cell carcinoma in more than five.

The study amplified the TCR beta CDR3 region from genomic DNA. This amplification was carried out by two rounds of multiplex PCR. Specific primers for each TRBV and TRBJ gene were what first-round PCR used. MiXCR, applied by TCRdb to the multiplex PCR reads, yields one record per CDR3 protein. The table includes 20,000 to 30,000 distinct CDR3 sequences, about two fifths detected once. Findings and limits, study-wide: A difference in TRBV and TRBJ gene usage was reportedly seen between patients with and without metastases.

This clonotype was seen at least ten times. Antigen: not known. V trimming: 6 bases; J trimming: 13 bases; junction bases outside the gene matches: 6. The CDR3 runs to 11 residues. CDR1 is LGHDT, CDR2 YNNKEL, per germline (reference sequence). The rearrangement uses TRBV3-1 and TRBJ1-2; TRBD1 aligns across 9 bases. The sample consisted of PBMCs, taken before or after stereotactic body radiation therapy (not recorded which). The TCR sequence derives from a donor over 45 with non-small cell lung cancer. The CDR3 sequence is CASRTGGTVTF. DNA for the CDR3: TGTGCCAGCAGGACAGGGGGTACGGTCACCTTC.